The present TCR beta chain was sequenced within a study of Ad26.COV2.S vaccination and SARS-CoV-2 variants. Points on this clone: Its antigen is unidentified.

As to treatment: roughly 20 received Ad26.COV2.S at low or high dose, single or two shots; 5 received placebo; per-sample allocation not given. Day 63 after the first injection of vaccine or placebo was the sampling time. Study-level results: Placebo recipients trailed vaccine recipients in spike-specific TCR breadth. There was a possibility that the TCR breadth and depth analyses underestimated total T cell responses.

Sequenced by immunoSEQ multiplex PCR; TCRdb stores in-frame clones only, minus some. The data contain roughly 680,000 clones, 89% of them singletons. The germline V gene encodes CDR1 MNHNS and CDR2 SASEGT. V was pared by 3 bases and J by 1 base, with 16 bases between. The CDR3 loop spans 17 amino acids. The V gene is TRBV6-1, the J gene TRBJ1-5; weak D call: TRBD1 (5 bases). This clonotype was obtained from a person aged 18-60 years who received the Ad26.COV2.S COVID-19 vaccine or a placebo. The sample in question was peripheral blood, obtained in a trial of Ad26.COV2.S vaccine versus placebo. This CDR3 is CASSDRGLVGSNQPQHF. The CDR3, as DNA: TGTGCCAGCAGTGATCGGGGACTTGTTGGGAGCAATCAGCCCCAGCATTTT.